This TCR beta chain was obtained from a study of T-cell reconstitution after alpha-beta-depleted transplantation in children. The germline V gene has CDR1 LGHDT and CDR2 YNNKEL (reference sequence). V was clipped by 2 bases and J by 12 bases, with 14 bases between them. This CDR3 is built from 14 residues. Unique molecular identifiers were used in preparing the TCRbeta library. TCRdb processed the PCR reads anew with MiXCR; each CDR3 protein has one entry. Counted here are some 400,000 distinct CDR3 sequences, 20% occurring once; the ten biggest clones make up less than 4.5%. The gene calls are TRBV3-1 and TRBJ2-6, with D uncertain. The TCR comes from a human donor who donated a stem cell graft to a child with acute myeloid leukemia. The sequences come from PBMCs from the stem cell graft donor, collected from the stem cell graft. CDR3 DNA: TGTGCCAGCAGCCAACGGATCGGCCTCACCGTCCTGACTTTC. This sequence encodes CASSQRIGLTVLTF.